The count of the clone carrying this TCR beta chain is one. Antigen: not known. A multiplex PCR was run with 60 Vbeta primers and 13 Jbeta primers. The protocol was immunoSEQ multiplex PCR, while the TCRdb copy is restricted to in-frame clones and leaves out a portion. In the table there are some 100,000 clones, more than 75% of which are singletons. Germline CDR1 and CDR2: SGHDT and YYEEEE. This CDR3 is built from 13 residues. Trimming cost V 0 bases and J 7 bases; bases outside gene matches: 1. The source of the sample is a study of cytomegalovirus exposure and HLA in healthy donors. Study observations and caveats: DRB1 showed the most TCR associations and HLA-C the fewest in a later analysis, as rates varied by HLA locus.

The gene calls are TRBV5-6 and TRBJ1-5; 7 nucleotides line up with TRBD1. The sequence came from a woman in her forties or fifties in good health and CMV-seropositive. The sample was PBMCs. The CDR3 here is CASSLEGAQPQHF. CDR3 in DNA: TGTGCCAGCAGCTTGGAGGGGGCCCAGCCCCAGCATTTT.